Shown below are 30 T cell receptor beta chains from a single sample sequenced in a study of shared clonotypes between healthy human individuals. Using immunoSEQ multiplex PCR, the repertoire was profiled, and TCRdb retains in-frame clones only, with some absent. Of millions of clones in the sample, 85% to 95% were seen once. The sequenced sample was naive CD4+ T cells sorted from blood. Subset defined: CD45RA+ positively selected. These receptors originate from a man aged 18 to 29 in good health.

The chain employs TRBV11-3 and TRBJ2-3; 15 nucleotides align to TRBD2. Losses at the gene ends were 5 bases for V and 3 bases for J; bases not matched to a gene: 12. Per the germline V gene, CDR1 is SGHNT and CDR2 is YENEEA. The length of the CDR3 is 19 residues. CDR3 in amino acids: CASSPRTSGRALGTDTQYF. Written as DNA, the CDR3 is TGTGCCAGCAGCCCACGGACTAGCGGGAGGGCCTTAGGAACAGATACGCAGTATTTT.

This clone appeared a single time. The chain joins TRBV7-2 to TRBJ2-3, with unresolved D. The CDR3 is 14 residues long. Trimming took off 5 bases at V and 0 bases at J, with 9 bases between the two ends. CDR1 SGHTA and CDR2 FQGNSA come from the germline V gene. The DNA of the CDR3 is TGTGCCAGCAGCGGTTGGGGAAGCACAGATACGCAGTATTTT. Translating gives CASSGWGSTDTQYF.

The chain links TRBV2 to TRBJ1-5, with D unresolved. The germline CDR1 and CDR2 sequences are SNHLY and FYNNEI. The V end was cut by 7 bases, the J end by 0 bases, with 10 bases between. The length of the CDR3 is 14 residues. CDR3 DNA sequence: TGTGCCAGCACTCCGGTTTATAGCAATCAGCCCCAGCATTTT. Its translation: CASTPVYSNQPQHF. The full variable domain, in which reference TRBV2 and TRBJ1-5 provide the parts outside the CDR3, is EPEVTQTPSHQVTQMGQEVILRCVPISNHLYFYWYRQILGQKVEFLVSFYNNEISEKSEIFDDQFSVERPDGSNFTLKIRSTKLEDSAMYFCASTPVYSNQPQHFGDGTRLSIL.

The rearrangement joins TRBV7-6 to TRBJ2-5; tentative D call: TRBD1 (6 bases). In germline, CDR1 is SGHVS, CDR2 FNYEAQ. The CDR3 length is 14 residues. V was cut by 8 bases and J by 3 bases, with 16 bases left in between. Written as DNA, the CDR3 is TGTGCCAGCGCTATGGTGGGGGCGAAAGAGACCCAGTACTTC. Translation: CASAMVGAKETQYF.

The V and J genes are TRBV27 and TRBJ2-7; TRBD1 matches 8 bases. V shed 4 bases, J shed 4 bases, and the junction held 12 bases outside the gene matches. Per germline, CDR1 MNHEY and CDR2 SMNVEV (reference sequence). CDR3 length: 16 amino acids. CDR3 in DNA: TGTGCCAGCAGTTCCAACCGAGGACAGGGAGGTTACGAGCAGTACTTC. It codes for CASSSNRGQGGYEQYF.

The chain carries TRBV7-9 and TRBJ1-1, with unresolved D. CDR3 length equals 12 residues. Germline V gene data show CDR1 as SEHNR and CDR2 as FQNEAQ (reference sequence). Deletions cut 2 bases from V and 6 bases from J, with 7 bases between. In nucleotides, the CDR3 is TGTGCCAGCAGCTTACACCTGGCTGAAGCTTTCTTT. It is translated as CASSLHLAEAFF.

The table lists this clone with a few counts. The chain carries TRBV28 and TRBJ1-6; D call uncertain. Trimming cost V 7 bases and J 13 bases, with 14 bases left between them. This CDR3 contains 12 residues. Looked up from germline, CDR1 is MDHEN and CDR2 is SYDVKM. CDR3 in amino acids: CASNNYGSPLHF. The CDR3 DNA reads as TGTGCCAGCAATAACTATGGGTCGCCCCTCCACTTT.

J is TRBJ1-2 and V is TRBV4-1; possibly TRBD1 for D (5 bases). The V and J ends lost 5 bases and 2 bases respectively, with 12 bases between them. Per germline, CDR1 MGHRA and CDR2 YSYEKL. This CDR3 comprises 14 residues. The CDR3 loop reads CASSNAQGNYGYTF. CDR3 DNA: TGCGCCAGCAGCAATGCGCAGGGCAACTATGGCTACACCTTC.

The chain has TRBV4-1 and TRBJ2-7; D ambiguous. From germline, CDR1 is MGHRA and CDR2 YSYEKL. This CDR3 region has 12 residues. The CDR3 loop reads CASSQDLPLGRV. The CDR3 coding sequence is TGCGCCAGCAGCCAAGACCTCCCATTAGGTCGAGTC.

The chain has TRBV19 and TRBJ1-2; 7 bases map to TRBD1. The CDR3 length is 15 residues. The V gene's germline CDR1 is LNHDA and CDR2 SQIVND (reference sequence). Trimming took 3 bases from V and 0 from J; bases not matched to a gene: 4. The CDR3 here is CASSITGAANYGYTF. As DNA, the CDR3 is TGTGCCAGTAGTATCACAGGGGCGGCTAACTATGGCTACACCTTC. The variable domain in full, completed from reference TRBV19 and TRBJ1-2, reads DGGITQSPKYLFRKEGQNVTLSCEQNLNHDAMYWYRQDPGQGLRLIYYSQIVNDFQKGDIAEGYSVSREKKESFPLTVTSAQKNPTAFYLCASSITGAANYGYTFGSGTRLTVV.

The chain links TRBV19 to TRBJ1-4; TRBD1 matches 7 bases. The V gene end was trimmed by 5 bases and the J gene end by 10 bases; junction bases not matched to a gene: 10. CDR3 size: 14 residues. CDR1 and CDR2 from the germline V gene are LNHDA and SQIVND (reference sequence). Here the CDR3 DNA reads TGTGCCAGTAGTCACCCTCGGACAGGAATAAAACTGTTTTTT. It translates to CASSHPRTGIKLFF.

This sequence joins TRBV30 and TRBJ1-5; D is unresolved. Germline V gives CDR1 GTSNPN, CDR2 SVGIG (reference sequence). V gave up 1 base and J gave up 7 bases, with 11 bases separating them. The CDR3 extends over 13 amino acids. CDR3 in DNA: TGTGCCTGGAGTGCCCTGCCTGGGCAGCCCCAGCATTTT. It is translated as CAWSALPGQPQHF.

This chain joins TRBV28 and TRBJ1-5, with a tentative D call TRBD1 (6 bases). The V gene lost 2 bases and the J gene lost 6 bases, with 14 bases spanning the gap. This CDR3 is 15 amino acids long. Germline V gives CDR1 MDHEN, CDR2 SYDVKM. DNA of the CDR3: TGTGCCAGCAGTTTAAGGGGGTCTAAGCGTCAGCCCCAGCATTTT. Its translation: CASSLRGSKRQPQHF.

The CDR3 nucleotides read TGTGCCAGCAGCTCTTTCGGGACGGAAAATGAAAAACTGTTTTTT. Translated, it gives CASSSFGTENEKLFF. This sequence joins TRBV5-4 and TRBJ1-4; D possibly corresponds to TRBD1 (5 bases). CDR1 and CDR2 (germline): SGHNT, YYREEE (reference sequence). The V gene lost 3 bases and the J gene lost 5 bases, with 14 bases spanning the gap. The CDR3 covers 15 residues.

The J gene is TRBJ2-7, the V gene TRBV7-2, with a weak D call TRBD2 (5 bases). Germline V gene sequence: CDR1 SGHTA, CDR2 FQGNSA. This CDR3 is built from 14 residues. Trimming stripped 0 bases from V and 6 bases from J, with 12 bases between. The CDR3 is CASSLAAVPGEQYF. The CDR3, as DNA: TGTGCCAGCAGCTTAGCAGCGGTACCTGGCGAGCAGTACTTC.

This clone has only one observation. The J gene is TRBJ2-7, the V gene TRBV7-2; 8 bases line up with TRBD2. The V gene end was trimmed by 2 bases and the J gene end by 2 bases; junction bases not matched to a gene: 5. The CDR3 length is 15 residues. Per the germline V gene, CDR1 is SGHTA and CDR2 is FQGNSA. CDR3 sequence reads: CASSLMGLVPYEQYF. CDR3 nucleotide sequence: TGTGCCAGCAGCTTAATGGGACTAGTGCCCTACGAGCAGTACTTC. The entire variable domain, with the rest obtained from reference TRBV7-2 and TRBJ2-7, is as follows: GAGVSQSPSNKVTEKGKDVELRCDPISGHTALYWYRQSLGQGLEFLIYFQGNSAPDKSGLPSDRFSAERTGGSVSTLTIQRTQQEDSAVYLCASSLMGLVPYEQYFGPGTRLTVT.

This chain connects TRBV29-1 to TRBJ2-7, with 8 bases identical to TRBD2. This CDR3 is 13 amino acids long. Looked up from germline, CDR1 is SQVTM and CDR2 is ANQGSEA. V shed 4 bases and J 3 bases; nucleotides not matched to a gene: 5. The DNA for the CDR3 is TGCAGCGTTGCCCCGGGGGGGAGCTACGAGCAGTACTTC. Its translation is CSVAPGGSYEQYF.

The chain joins TRBV6-5 to TRBJ2-1; D is perhaps TRBD1 or TRBD2 (5 bases each). Trimming removed 0 bases at V and 12 bases at J, with 21 bases between. CDR3 length: 16 amino acids. Germline V lookup: CDR1 MNHEY, CDR2 SVGAGI. Written as DNA, the CDR3 is TGTGCCAGCAGTTACTCGGCATCTTTGGGGGTTCCTACGCAGTTCTTC. Amino acid sequence: CASSYSASLGVPTQFF.

The V gene is TRBV11-2, the J gene TRBJ1-3; 7 nucleotides agree with TRBD1. Germline values: CDR1 SGHAT, CDR2 FQNNGV. Unmatched junction bases numbered 18, after V lost 7 bases and J lost 0 bases. The CDR3 loop spans 19 amino acids. CDR3 nucleotides: TGTGCCAGCACCTTCGGGGCAGGGGGTTTCCTGAGCTCTGGAAACACCATATATTTT. It codes for CASTFGAGGFLSSGNTIYF. The complete variable domain, with remaining parts taken from reference TRBV11-2 and TRBJ1-3, reads EAGVAQSPRYKIIEKRQSVAFWCNPISGHATLYWYQQILGQGPKLLIQFQNNGVVDDSQLPKDRFSAERLKGVDSTLKIQPAKLEDSAVYLCASTFGAGGFLSSGNTIYFGEGSWLTVV.

A word on this clone: Since a much larger clone is just one base distant, this may be a read error. Different DNA sequences within this sample yield the same CDR3. J is TRBJ1-5 and V is TRBV4-3, with D unresolved. Trimming pared 3 bases from V and 4 bases from J, leaving 7 bases between. The CDR3 sequence is 13 residues long. Germline CDR1 reads LGHNA; CDR2 reads YSLEER. The CDR3 nucleotides read TGCGCCAGCAGCCAGGATCTTAATCAGCCCCAGCATTTT. Protein sequence: CASSQDLNQPQHF.

This sequence joins TRBV9 and TRBJ2-7, with 12 bases aligning to TRBD2. Germline CDR1 and CDR2: SGDLS and YYNGEE. V lost 2 bases to trimming and J lost 2 bases; unmatched junction nucleotides: 5. The CDR3 length is 16 residues. The DNA for the CDR3 is TGTGCCAGCAGCGTCGGGACTAGCGGGCCCCCCTACGAGCAGTACTTC. Its protein is CASSVGTSGPPYEQYF.

CDR3 sequence reads: CASSNDRNEKLFF. CDR3 DNA sequence: TGCGCCAGCAGTAATGACAGGAATGAAAAACTGTTTTTT. V is TRBV10-1 and J is TRBJ1-4, with D perhaps matching TRBD1 (6 bases). Germline CDR1 is WNHNN and CDR2 is SYGVQD (reference sequence). Deletions cut 5 bases from V and 5 bases from J, with 9 bases between. CDR3 length equals 13 residues.

The chain uses TRBV6-5 and TRBJ2-1; TRBD2 matches at 8 bases. The CDR3 spans 14 residues. J gave up 6 bases and V 3 bases, and 4 bases lay outside the gene matches. The germline gives CDR1 MNHEY, CDR2 SVGAGI. For the CDR3, the DNA is TGTGCCAGCAGTTATAGGACTAGCAGCAATGAGCAGTTCTTC. Its translation is CASSYRTSSNEQFF.

This chain links TRBV18 with TRBJ1-1; unclear D gene. In germline, CDR1 is KGHSH, CDR2 LQKENI. With 3 bases removed from V and 1 base from J, the gap between germline ends came to 6 bases. The CDR3 length is 13 residues. The CDR3, as DNA: TGTGCCAGCTCACCCATAAAGAACACTGAAGCTTTCTTT. It is translated as CASSPIKNTEAFF. Full variable domain (missing parts from reference TRBV18 and TRBJ1-1): NAGVMQNPRHLVRRRGQEARLRCSPMKGHSHVYWYRQLPEEGLKFMVYLQKENIIDESGMPKERFSAEFPKEGPSILRIQQVVRGDSAAYFCASSPIKNTEAFFGQGTRLTVV.

V and J are TRBV7-2 and TRBJ2-5, with D perhaps assigned TRBD1 or TRBD2 (5 bases each). Germline assignment: CDR1 SGHTA and CDR2 FQGNSA. The CDR3 has 13 residues. Trimming stripped 5 bases from V and 9 bases from J, with 16 bases between. The CDR3 nucleotides read TGTGCCAGCAGCGGACGGGACCGGTTGGCCCAGTACTTC. Protein sequence: CASSGRDRLAQYF.

A note on this clone: This may be a read error, as it is one base from a much larger clone. CDR3 bases: TGTGCCATCAGTGAGGGCGGGAAGCAGTACTTC. This sequence encodes CAISEGGKQYF. The V and J genes are TRBV10-3 and TRBJ2-7; TRBD2 might be the D (6 bases). The CDR3 has 11 residues. The germline gives CDR1 ENHRY, CDR2 SYGVKD. The germline V and J ends were trimmed by 2 bases and 8 bases, with 7 bases remaining between them.

This chain links TRBV29-1 with TRBJ2-7; 9 bases fit TRBD1. CDR1 and CDR2 from the germline V gene are SQVTM and ANQGSEA. CDR3 length: 13 amino acids. The V segment lost 6 bases and the J segment 4 bases; nucleotides outside the gene matches: 7. CDR3: CSVRDRDPYEQYF. CDR3 nucleotide sequence: TGCAGCGTACGGGACAGGGACCCTTACGAGCAGTACTTC.

This sequence joins TRBV28 and TRBJ1-5; 9 bases are shared with TRBD1. CDR1 MDHEN and CDR2 SYDVKM come from the germline V gene. The CDR3 runs 14 residues. V trimming: 5 bases; J trimming: 4 bases; junction bases outside the gene matches: 3. The CDR3 region is CASSTGGRNQPQHF. DNA of the CDR3: TGTGCCAGCAGTACAGGGGGCCGGAATCAGCCCCAGCATTTT.

This clone is a singleton in its sample. The chain recombines TRBV5-1 with TRBJ2-2; TRBD2 matches 8 bases. Germline CDR1 is SGHRS and CDR2 is YFSETQ. The CDR3 extends over 15 amino acids. The V and J ends lost 5 bases and 2 bases, in that order; junction bases with no gene match: 5. This chain's CDR3 is CASRSGLANTGELFF. The CDR3 coding sequence is TGCGCCAGCAGATCCGGACTAGCCAACACCGGGGAGCTGTTTTTT.

V is TRBV6-5 and J is TRBJ1-3; D not resolved. V dropped 0 bases and J dropped 6 bases, with 6 bases sitting between them. The CDR3 spans 13 residues. CDR1 MNHEY and CDR2 SVGAGI come from the germline V gene. This chain's CDR3 is CASSYSVENTIYF. In DNA, the CDR3 is TGTGCCAGCAGTTACTCTGTGGAAAACACCATATATTTT.